One and the same sample provided the 30 T cell receptor beta chains below, sequenced in a study of CD8+ T cells in alopecia areata. Noted treatment: oral pan-JAK inhibitor, 5-10 mg twice daily. Extracted RNA was reverse transcribed, and the resulting cDNA served as sequencing template. Sequenced by immunoSEQ multiplex PCR; TCRdb stores in-frame clones only, minus some. This sample has around 97,000 clones; over 75% occur once, and the top ten carry around 10%. The specimen comprised CD8+ T cells sorted from blood, sampled around week 31, from a patient treated with tofacitinib. Receptor source: a human donor with alopecia areata.

The sample holds a few counts of this clone. The chain couples TRBV29-1 to TRBJ2-2, with TRBD1 as a possible D gene (5 bases). The CDR3 loop spans 13 amino acids. Germline V CDR1 and CDR2: SQVTM, ANQGSEA. The V and J ends lost 4 bases and 1 base respectively, with 7 bases between them. CDR3 in amino acids: CSVVRENTGELFF. DNA of the CDR3: TGCAGCGTTGTCAGGGAGAACACCGGGGAGCTGTTTTTT.

This chain links TRBV4-1 with TRBJ2-7, with D tentatively TRBD1 (5 bases). The germline V gene has CDR1 MGHRA and CDR2 YSYEKL. CDR3 length: 16 amino acids. Trimming stripped 1 base from V and 1 base from J, with 14 bases between. CDR3 nucleotide sequence: TGCGCCAGCAGCCAAGTTTCGACAGACCCTTCCTACGAGCAGTACTTC. It codes for CASSQVSTDPSYEQYF.

The V and J genes are TRBV13 and TRBJ2-1; 12 positions match TRBD1. This CDR3 has 15 amino acids. Germline CDR1 is PRHDT and CDR2 is FYEKMQ (reference sequence). V trimming: 4 bases; J trimming: 8 bases; junction bases outside the gene matches: 6. CDR3 in DNA: TGTGCCAGCAGCTCGCGGGACAGGGGGCTAGATGAGCAGTTCTTC. It translates to CASSSRDRGLDEQFF.

V usage is TRBV5-1 and J usage is TRBJ2-2; no definite D call. V was shortened by 0 bases and J by 1 base, with 4 bases between the two germline ends. The CDR3 has 14 amino acids. Germline loops: CDR1 SGHRS, CDR2 YFSETQ. The CDR3 reads CASSLVLNTGELFF. The CDR3 bases are TGCGCCAGCAGCTTGGTCTTGAACACCGGGGAGCTGTTTTTT.

The CDR3 reads CASSPGQEPSYEQYF. The DNA of the CDR3 is TGCGCCAGCAGCCCCGGACAGGAGCCCAGCTACGAGCAGTACTTC. The V and J genes are TRBV4-1 and TRBJ2-7; 7 bases agree with TRBD1. The trim removed 4 bases at V and 3 bases at J, leaving 9 bases unmatched. CDR3 length: 15 amino acids. In germline, CDR1 is MGHRA, CDR2 YSYEKL.

The chain joins TRBV6-1 to TRBJ1-2; no clear D gene. Per the germline V gene, CDR1 is MNHNS and CDR2 is SASEGT. Trimming stripped 1 base from V and 3 bases from J, with 12 bases between. This CDR3 has 15 amino acids. The CDR3 bases are TGTGCCAGCAGTGAAGGCCGGCCTCTCGACTATGGCTACACCTTC. Translating gives CASSEGRPLDYGYTF.

This chain uses TRBV5-4 with TRBJ2-2, with D hard to call. V was shortened by 6 bases and J by 4 bases, with 10 bases between the two germline ends. The CDR3 runs to 13 residues. Germline V gives CDR1 SGHNT, CDR2 YYREEE (reference sequence). The CDR3 DNA reads TGTGCCAGCAACAGCTTCTCCACCGGGGAGCTGTTTTTT. Its protein is CASNSFSTGELFF.

J is TRBJ2-7 and V is TRBV7-9, with 9 bases lining up with TRBD2. Germline loops: CDR1 SEHNR, CDR2 FQNEAQ (reference sequence). The CDR3 runs 18 residues. V trimming: 5 bases; J trimming: 3 bases; junction bases outside the gene matches: 17. In DNA form, the CDR3 reads TGTGCCAGCAGCCGACGGACTAGCGAGAGATTATGGGACTACGAGCAGTACTTC. The encoded protein is CASSRRTSERLWDYEQYF.

The chain uses TRBV7-6 and TRBJ2-7, with TRBD2 matching 9 bases. This CDR3 is built from 15 residues. The junction had 8 bases not matched to a gene; V was cut back by 1 base and J by 7 bases. Germline CDR1 SGHVS, CDR2 FNYEAQ. Here the CDR3 reads CASSLGTSARLEQYF. The DNA of the CDR3 is TGTGCCAGCAGCTTAGGGACTAGCGCGCGTTTGGAGCAGTACTTC.

This clone was seen a handful of times. Other DNA sequences in this specimen translate into the identical CDR3. The chain has TRBV2 and TRBJ2-1; 10 bases are shared with TRBD1. Trimming removed 7 bases from V and 5 bases from J; junction bases left unmatched: 2. The CDR3 loop spans 13 amino acids. Germline-derived CDR1 and CDR2 are SNHLY and FYNNEI. The CDR3 sequence: CASIGTGDNEQFF. The CDR3 bases are TGTGCCAGCATCGGGACAGGGGACAATGAGCAGTTCTTC.

The rearrangement joins TRBV5-1 to TRBJ1-2; D unresolved. The CDR3 spans 14 residues. The germline V and J ends were trimmed by 0 bases and 6 bases, with 12 bases remaining between them. Germline V gene lookup returns CDR1 SGHRS and CDR2 YFSETQ. The CDR3 sequence is CASSLALTRDGYTF. The DNA of the CDR3 is TGCGCCAGCAGCTTGGCCCTCACTCGGGATGGCTACACCTTC. Variable domain in full (rest from reference TRBV5-1 and TRBJ1-2): KAGVTQTPRYLIKTRGQQVTLSCSPISGHRSVSWYQQTPGQGLQFLFEYFSETQRNKGNFPGRFSGRQFSNSRSEMNVSTLELGDSALYLCASSLALTRDGYTFGSGTRLTVV.

The chain combines TRBV27 with TRBJ2-1, with unresolved D. The V and J ends lost 6 bases and 0 bases respectively, with 6 bases between them. This CDR3 has 13 amino acids. Germline V gene lookup returns CDR1 MNHEY and CDR2 SMNVEV (reference sequence). CDR3 region: CASSSNSYNEQFF. In nucleotides, the CDR3 is TGTGCCAGCAGCTCCAACTCCTACAATGAGCAGTTCTTC.

V and J are TRBV5-4 and TRBJ2-7; D remains unclear. Looked up from germline, CDR1 is SGHNT and CDR2 is YYREEE (reference sequence). Trimming left V 4 bases short and J 6 bases short, with 11 bases between. This CDR3 has 12 residues. CDR3 sequence reads: CASSPGPGEQYF. The CDR3 nucleotides read TGTGCCAGCAGCCCCGGACCGGGCGAGCAGTACTTC.

A single count supports this clone. This chain joins TRBV29-1 and TRBJ2-1; 7 positions agree with TRBD2. Germline CDR1 reads SQVTM; CDR2 reads ANQGSEA. The V segment lost 3 bases and the J segment 0 bases; nucleotides outside the gene matches: 8. The CDR3 is 16 residues long. For the CDR3, the DNA is TGCAGCGTTGAGGGGTCTAGCGGAAGCTCCTACAATGAGCAGTTCTTC. Encoded protein: CSVEGSSGSSYNEQFF.

The chain recombines TRBV7-3 with TRBJ2-6; D is uncertain. The ends were cut back, 5 bases at V and 4 bases at J, with 9 bases in the middle. CDR3 length: 14 amino acids. Germline V gives CDR1 SGHTA, CDR2 FQGTGA. DNA for the CDR3: TGTGCCAGCAGCACCACTCCGGGGGCCAACGTCCTGACTTTC. Encoded protein: CASSTTPGANVLTF.

This clone was found once. V gene TRBV6-6 combines with J gene TRBJ2-5; 7 nucleotides match TRBD2. The length of the CDR3 is 14 residues. The germline V gene encodes CDR1 MNHNY and CDR2 SVGAGI (reference sequence). Trimming removed 0 bases from V and 7 bases from J; junction bases left unmatched: 5. The CDR3, as DNA: TGTGCCAGCAGTTACTCCCGGGAGGTGGCGACCCAGTACTTC. Protein sequence: CASSYSREVATQYF.

This clone appeared once. This specimen includes other DNA sequences encoding the same CDR3. J is TRBJ1-1 and V is TRBV25-1, with no clear D. Germline lookup yields CDR1 MGHDK and CDR2 SYGVNS. Trimming took 5 bases from V and 1 from J, leaving 5 bases between them. The CDR3 has 12 amino acids. DNA for the CDR3: TGTGCCAGCAGTCCGGGGAACACTGAAGCTTTCTTT. This gives the protein CASSPGNTEAFF.

J is TRBJ2-7 and V is TRBV9; possible D gene TRBD2, 6 bases. CDR3 size: 15 residues. The germline V and J ends were trimmed by 0 bases and 5 bases, with 15 bases remaining between them. CDR1 is SGDLS and CDR2 is YYNGEE in the germline V gene. The CDR3 DNA is TGTGCCAGCAGCGTAGGGGAGGAGGCACGAGACGAGCAGTACTTC. Its protein is CASSVGEEARDEQYF.

The V and J genes are TRBV6-6 and TRBJ2-5; TRBD2 is a possible D gene (6 bases). TRBJ2-7 matches the DNA end more closely, so the J call is doubtful. The CDR3 length is 13 residues. Per germline, CDR1 MNHNY and CDR2 SVGAGI (reference sequence). CDR3 sequence reads: CASQEGFSYEQYF. The CDR3 DNA reads TGTGCCAGCCAGGAGGGGTTCTCCTACGAGCAGTACTTC.

The rearrangement joins TRBV6-5 to TRBJ2-5; TRBD1 matches 7 bases. V lost 4 bases to trimming and J lost 0 bases; unmatched junction nucleotides: 5. Germline assignment: CDR1 MNHEY and CDR2 SVGAGI. There are 15 residues in the CDR3. The CDR3 loop is CASSSRGQNQETQYF. The CDR3 nucleotides read TGTGCCAGCAGTTCCCGGGGACAGAACCAAGAGACCCAGTACTTC.

The chain couples TRBV5-1 to TRBJ2-1; the D gene is possibly TRBD2 (5 bases). Germline CDR1 reads SGHRS; CDR2 reads YFSETQ. Deletions cut 3 bases from V and 7 bases from J, with 14 bases between. CDR3 length equals 14 residues. The CDR3 sequence: CASSSTSSWNEQFF. In DNA, the CDR3 is TGCGCCAGCAGCTCTACTAGTAGTTGGAATGAGCAGTTCTTC.

This clone is a singleton in its sample. The chain recombines TRBV6-5 with TRBJ1-3, with a tentative D call TRBD1 (5 bases). V lost 0 bases to trimming and J lost 2 bases, with 11 bases between them. CDR1 is MNHEY and CDR2 is SVGAGI in the germline V gene. The CDR3 runs 16 residues. The CDR3 reads CASSYSPGIAGNTIYF. The CDR3 bases are TGTGCCAGCAGTTACTCGCCAGGGATCGCTGGAAACACCATATATTTT.

This rearrangement joins TRBV2 to TRBJ2-3; TRBD2 agrees at 8 bases. This CDR3 is 13 amino acids long. The germline CDR1 and CDR2 sequences are SNHLY and FYNNEI. J lost 4 bases, V lost 6 bases, and 3 bases had no gene match. CDR3 loop: CASSGGASDTQYF. The CDR3 bases are TGTGCCAGCAGCGGGGGGGCCTCAGATACGCAGTATTTT. Using reference TRBV2 and TRBJ2-3 for the parts outside the CDR3, the full variable domain is EPEVTQTPSHQVTQMGQEVILRCVPISNHLYFYWYRQILGQKVEFLVSFYNNEISEKSEIFDDQFSVERPDGSNFTLKIRSTKLEDSAMYFCASSGGASDTQYFGPGTRLTVL.

V gene TRBV7-9 combines with J gene TRBJ2-7; 9 bases line up with TRBD1. This CDR3 is 15 amino acids long. V lost 1 base and J lost 4; bases outside the gene matches: 5. From germline, CDR1 is SEHNR and CDR2 FQNEAQ (reference sequence). The CDR3 loop reads CASSLVMDRGYEQYF. As DNA, the CDR3 is TGTGCCAGCAGCTTAGTGATGGACAGGGGTTACGAGCAGTACTTC.

This clone was detected only a few times. This rearrangement joins TRBV2 to TRBJ2-1; 10 nucleotides align to TRBD2. CDR1 and CDR2 from the germline V gene are SNHLY and FYNNEI. The CDR3 spans 15 residues. V lost 7 bases, J lost 6 bases, and 9 bases stayed unmatched. The CDR3 loop is CASTGLAGVGNEQFF. CDR3 nucleotides: TGTGCCAGCACTGGGCTAGCGGGAGTGGGCAATGAGCAGTTCTTC.

The table lists this clone with a count of one. The rearrangement joins TRBV2 to TRBJ2-7; TRBD2 is a possible D gene (6 bases). The germline CDR1 and CDR2 sequences are SNHLY and FYNNEI. Deletions cut 0 bases from V and 1 base from J, with 7 bases between. This CDR3 spans 14 amino acids. The CDR3 region has the DNA TGTGCCAGCAGTGAAGCTGGAGGGTCCTACGAGCAGTACTTC. Its translation: CASSEAGGSYEQYF.

This clone has only one observation. The gene calls are TRBV10-3 and TRBJ2-1, with 7 bases matching TRBD1. V dropped 2 bases and J dropped 6; count of bases not matched to a gene: 1. Germline CDR1 reads ENHRY; CDR2 reads SYGVKD. The CDR3 is 13 residues long. The CDR3 protein is CAISEGTVNEQFF. CDR3 bases: TGTGCCATCAGTGAGGGGACAGTCAATGAGCAGTTCTTC.

As regards this clone: One junction end does not reproduce the germline sequence, and a read error may be involved. Other DNA variants within this sample encode the same CDR3. The chain has TRBV4-1 and TRBJ2-1; 8 bases match TRBD1. The germline V gene has CDR1 MGHRA and CDR2 YSYEKL. The length of the CDR3 is 15 residues. The CDR3: CASSQETGGYNEQFF. DNA for the CDR3: TGCGCCAGCAGTCAAGAAACAGGGGGCTACAATGAGCAGTTCTTC.

This clone has only a few counts. The chain recombines TRBV7-9 with TRBJ2-3; 9 nucleotides agree with TRBD2. The CDR3 extends over 16 amino acids. Germline V gives CDR1 SEHNR, CDR2 FQNEAQ (reference sequence). The V and J ends lost 1 base and 0 bases, in that order; junction bases with no gene match: 2. CDR3 loop: CASSLVAGASTDTQYF. CDR3 sequence (DNA): TGTGCCAGCAGCTTAGTAGCGGGGGCTAGCACAGATACGCAGTATTTT.

The V gene is TRBV11-2, the J gene TRBJ2-3; the match to TRBD1 covers 7 bases. Per germline, CDR1 SGHAT and CDR2 FQNNGV. Trimming cost V 5 bases and J 0 bases; bases outside gene matches: 11. This CDR3 comprises 17 residues. CDR3 DNA sequence: TGTGCCAGCAGCCCATTGGGCAGGGGGTTAAGCACAGATACGCAGTATTTT. Residues: CASSPLGRGLSTDTQYF.